The rows below give T cell receptor beta chains drawn from one sample of a study of OX40 agonist ivuxolimab in advanced cancers. Only in-frame clones appear in the TCRdb table, and some are missing; sequencing was by immunoSEQ multiplex PCR. Of tens of thousands of clones listed, about four fifths are singletons. The source was CD4+ or CD8+ T cells sorted from blood, collected in a trial of the OX40 agonist ivuxolimab. Receptors originate from an adult with an advanced solid tumor such as melanoma, head and neck, liver or kidney cancer. CDR3s include the opening cysteine and the closing phenylalanine or tryptophan. A D gene is named only where the DNA matches it firmly. Clone size is stated in some rows and not others, as once, few, many or a class when expanded.

j_call: TRBJ1-3; v_call: TRBV6-4; cdr3_length: 17; clone_size: large; d_call: .; cdr3_nt: TGTGCCAGCAGTGAGCAGGGTAGGGACTCCTCTGGAAACACCATATATTTT; cdr3_aa: CASSEQGRDSSGNTIYF
j_call: TRBJ1-1; v_call: TRBV7-6; cdr3_length: 13; clone_size: .; d_call: .; cdr3_nt: TGTGCCAGCAGCCCAACTCAGGGAACCGAAGCTTTCTTT; cdr3_aa: CASSPTQGTEAFF
j_call: TRBJ1-1; v_call: TRBV9; cdr3_length: 16; clone_size: .; d_call: .; cdr3_nt: TGTGCCAGCAGCGTAGGGACAGACCTTATGAACACTGAAGCTTTCTTT; cdr3_aa: CASSVGTDLMNTEAFF
j_call: TRBJ1-2; v_call: TRBV20-1; cdr3_length: 11; clone_size: few; d_call: .; cdr3_nt: TGCAGTGCTAGAGATAGCAGGCGGGATACCTTC; cdr3_aa: CSARDSRRDTF
j_call: TRBJ1-5; v_call: TRBV10-3; cdr3_length: 16; clone_size: medium-sized; d_call: TRBD1; cdr3_nt: TGTGCCATCAGTGAAACCGGACAGGGGAGCAATCAGCCCCAGCATTTT; cdr3_aa: CAISETGQGSNQPQHF
j_call: TRBJ2-7; v_call: TRBV6-1; cdr3_length: 17; clone_size: .; d_call: TRBD1; cdr3_nt: TGTGCCAGCAGTGCGCCCGTTTCAGGGGGCGGCTCCTACGAGCAGTACTTC; cdr3_aa: CASSAPVSGGGSYEQYF
j_call: TRBJ2-5; v_call: TRBV7-7; cdr3_length: 14; clone_size: .; d_call: TRBD1; cdr3_nt: TGTGCTAGCAGCGCCGGACAGGGTTTGGAGACCCAGTACTTC; cdr3_aa: CASSAGQGLETQYF
j_call: TRBJ2-2; v_call: TRBV7-2; cdr3_length: 16; clone_size: once; d_call: TRBD2; cdr3_nt: TGTGCCAGCAGCGTTGTGCCAGCGGGGGGTCCCGGGGAGCTGTTTTTT; cdr3_aa: CASSVVPAGGPGELFF
j_call: TRBJ1-2; v_call: TRBV9; cdr3_length: 12; clone_size: .; d_call: .; cdr3_nt: TGTGCCAGCAGCCCCCAGGGATATGGCTACACCTTC; cdr3_aa: CASSPQGYGYTF
j_call: TRBJ1-2; v_call: TRBV6-1; cdr3_length: 14; clone_size: .; d_call: TRBD1; cdr3_nt: TGTGCCAGCAGGCCAAACAGGGGGAACTATGGCTACACCTTC; cdr3_aa: CASRPNRGNYGYTF
j_call: TRBJ1-5; v_call: TRBV7-2; cdr3_length: 16; clone_size: .; d_call: TRBD1; cdr3_nt: TGTGCCAGCAGCTTAGAGGGGACAGGGGGGGGTCAGCCCCAGCATTTT; cdr3_aa: CASSLEGTGGGQPQHF
j_call: TRBJ2-1; v_call: TRBV7-9; cdr3_length: 15; clone_size: .; d_call: TRBD2; cdr3_nt: TGTGCCAGCAGCTTCCCCGGGGGGGGTAGTAATGAGCAGTTCTTC; cdr3_aa: CASSFPGGGSNEQFF
j_call: TRBJ1-1; v_call: TRBV28; cdr3_length: 15; clone_size: .; d_call: TRBD1; cdr3_nt: TGTGCCAGCAGTTTACCGTCTCAGGGGGCCACTGAAGCTTTCTTT; cdr3_aa: CASSLPSQGATEAFF
j_call: TRBJ2-7; v_call: TRBV5-4; cdr3_length: 14; clone_size: .; d_call: .; cdr3_nt: TGTGCCAGCAGCCCGAAAGGGCGGGACTACGAGCAGTACTTC; cdr3_aa: CASSPKGRDYEQYF
j_call: TRBJ1-1; v_call: TRBV4-2; cdr3_length: 14; clone_size: few; d_call: .; cdr3_nt: TGTGCCAGCAGCTGGCCGGGGGATCACACTGAAGCTTTCTTT; cdr3_aa: CASSWPGDHTEAFF
j_call: TRBJ2-6; v_call: TRBV5-4; cdr3_length: 15; clone_size: .; d_call: .; cdr3_nt: TGTGCCAGCAGCTTGCCTGGGCCTGAGGCCAACGTCCTGACTTTC; cdr3_aa: CASSLPGPEANVLTF
j_call: TRBJ2-3; v_call: TRBV21-1; cdr3_length: 15; clone_size: .; d_call: .; cdr3_nt: TGTGCCAGCAGCAAATTGAGCAGGGCTACAGATACGCAGTATTTT; cdr3_aa: CASSKLSRATDTQYF
j_call: TRBJ2-1; v_call: TRBV6-6; cdr3_length: 15; clone_size: .; d_call: .; cdr3_nt: TGTGCCAGCAGTTACGGGACCCCGGATTACAATGAGCAGTTCTTC; cdr3_aa: CASSYGTPDYNEQFF
j_call: TRBJ1-3; v_call: TRBV12-5; cdr3_length: 17; clone_size: .; d_call: .; cdr3_nt: TGTGCTAGTGGTTTGGAGAGGGGGTACCTCTCTGGAAACACCATATATTTT; cdr3_aa: CASGLERGYLSGNTIYF
j_call: TRBJ1-2; v_call: TRBV11-2; cdr3_length: 14; clone_size: .; d_call: .; cdr3_nt: TGTGCCAGCAGCTTAGGTGGTACGGACTATGGCTACACCTTC; cdr3_aa: CASSLGGTDYGYTF
j_call: TRBJ1-1; v_call: TRBV14; cdr3_length: 14; clone_size: .; d_call: .; cdr3_nt: TGTGCCAGCAGCCAAGACAGGTATTCGACTGAAGCTTTCTTT; cdr3_aa: CASSQDRYSTEAFF
j_call: TRBJ1-2; v_call: TRBV6-5; cdr3_length: 11; clone_size: .; d_call: .; cdr3_nt: TGTGCCAGCATGGGCAACTATGGCTACACCTTC; cdr3_aa: CASMGNYGYTF
j_call: TRBJ1-2; v_call: TRBV4-1; cdr3_length: 16; clone_size: .; d_call: TRBD1; cdr3_nt: TGCGCCAGCAGCCAAGAGGGGGGCAGGGGGAACTATGGCTACACCTTC; cdr3_aa: CASSQEGGRGNYGYTF
j_call: TRBJ2-7; v_call: TRBV19; cdr3_length: 14; clone_size: .; d_call: TRBD1; cdr3_nt: TGTGCCAGTACCCGGGACAGTCGGTCCGACGAGCAGTACTTC; cdr3_aa: CASTRDSRSDEQYF
j_call: TRBJ2-7; v_call: TRBV6-1; cdr3_length: 12; clone_size: once; d_call: .; cdr3_nt: TGTGCCAGCAAGGGGGACATTTACGAGCAGTACTTC; cdr3_aa: CASKGDIYEQYF
j_call: TRBJ1-2; v_call: TRBV4-1; cdr3_length: 16; clone_size: .; d_call: TRBD1; cdr3_nt: TGCGCCAGCAGCCAGCCTATAGGGGGCTTTAGCTATGGCTACACCTTC; cdr3_aa: CASSQPIGGFSYGYTF
j_call: TRBJ1-1; v_call: TRBV19; cdr3_length: 14; clone_size: .; d_call: .; cdr3_nt: TGTGCCAGTAAGCGTGACTCCATGAACACTGAAGCTTTCTTT; cdr3_aa: CASKRDSMNTEAFF
j_call: TRBJ1-3; v_call: TRBV6-6; cdr3_length: 14; clone_size: few; d_call: .; cdr3_nt: TGTGCCAGTACGGGTGGTGGGACTGGAAACACCATATATTTT; cdr3_aa: CASTGGGTGNTIYF
j_call: TRBJ1-6; v_call: TRBV19; cdr3_length: 15; clone_size: few; d_call: .; cdr3_nt: TGTGCCAGTAGTATAGGTCTCAGGGGAGCTTCACCCCTCCACTTT; cdr3_aa: CASSIGLRGASPLHF
j_call: TRBJ2-7; v_call: TRBV10-3; cdr3_length: 13; clone_size: .; d_call: .; cdr3_nt: TGTGCCATCAGTGATGAAGGGTGGGCCTCTCAGTACTTC; cdr3_aa: CAISDEGWASQYF
j_call: TRBJ2-3; v_call: TRBV5-6; cdr3_length: 15; clone_size: .; d_call: TRBD2; cdr3_nt: TGTGCCAGCAGCTCCGGGACTAGCGTAGTAGATACGCAGTATTTT; cdr3_aa: CASSSGTSVVDTQYF
j_call: TRBJ1-4; v_call: TRBV19; cdr3_length: 14; clone_size: .; d_call: .; cdr3_nt: TGTGCCACCGGGAGCCGCGAAGTTAATGAAAAACTGTTTTTT; cdr3_aa: CATGSREVNEKLFF
j_call: TRBJ1-1; v_call: TRBV4-2; cdr3_length: 13; clone_size: .; d_call: .; cdr3_nt: TGTGCCAGCAGCCAAGGACCAAACACTGAAGCTTTCTTT; cdr3_aa: CASSQGPNTEAFF
j_call: TRBJ2-3; v_call: TRBV29-1; cdr3_length: 14; clone_size: .; d_call: TRBD2; cdr3_nt: TGCAGCGTCCCGACTAGCGGTAGCACAGATACGCAGTATTTT; cdr3_aa: CSVPTSGSTDTQYF
j_call: TRBJ1-2; v_call: TRBV6-1; cdr3_length: 15; clone_size: .; d_call: .; cdr3_nt: TGTGCCAGCAGTGAAGGGGGTGGGGCTAACTATGGCTACACCTTC; cdr3_aa: CASSEGGGANYGYTF
j_call: TRBJ2-1; v_call: TRBV29-1; cdr3_length: 12; clone_size: .; d_call: .; cdr3_nt: TGCAGCGTTGCCAGTGCCGACAATGAGCAGTTCTTC; cdr3_aa: CSVASADNEQFF
j_call: TRBJ2-7; v_call: TRBV30; cdr3_length: 15; clone_size: .; d_call: .; cdr3_nt: TGTGCCTGGAGTTCCCGACTAAAAACAACCTACGAGCAGTACTTC; cdr3_aa: CAWSSRLKTTYEQYF